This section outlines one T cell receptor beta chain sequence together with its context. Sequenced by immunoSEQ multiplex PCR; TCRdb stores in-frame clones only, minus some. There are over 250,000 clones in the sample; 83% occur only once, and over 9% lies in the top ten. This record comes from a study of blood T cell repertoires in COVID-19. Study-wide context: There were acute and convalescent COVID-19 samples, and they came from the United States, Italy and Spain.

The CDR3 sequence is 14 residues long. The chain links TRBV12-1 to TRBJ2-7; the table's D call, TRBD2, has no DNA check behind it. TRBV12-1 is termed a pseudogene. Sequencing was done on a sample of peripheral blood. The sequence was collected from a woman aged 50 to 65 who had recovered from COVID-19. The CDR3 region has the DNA TGTGCCAGCAGCTCCCGGGAAATGAGAGACGAGCAGTACTTC. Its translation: CASSSREMRDEQYF.